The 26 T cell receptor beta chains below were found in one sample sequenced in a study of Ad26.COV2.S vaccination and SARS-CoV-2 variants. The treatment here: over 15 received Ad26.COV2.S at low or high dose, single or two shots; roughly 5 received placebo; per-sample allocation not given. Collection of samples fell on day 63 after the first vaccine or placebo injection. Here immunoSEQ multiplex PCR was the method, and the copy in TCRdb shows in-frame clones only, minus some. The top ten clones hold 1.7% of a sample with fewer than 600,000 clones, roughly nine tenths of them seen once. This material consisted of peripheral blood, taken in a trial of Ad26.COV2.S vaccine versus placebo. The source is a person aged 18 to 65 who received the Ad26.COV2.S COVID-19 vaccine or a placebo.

This CDR3 reads CASQKWDSYTGELFF. The CDR3 DNA reads TGTGCCAGTCAAAAGTGGGACAGTTACACCGGGGAGCTGTTTTTT. This chain joins TRBV19 and TRBJ2-2, with 7 bases lining up with TRBD1. The CDR3 runs 15 residues. Losses at the gene ends were 8 bases for V and 3 bases for J; bases not matched to a gene: 9. Per germline, CDR1 LNHDA and CDR2 SQIVND (reference sequence). Together with reference TRBV19 and TRBJ2-2, the CDR3 gives the full variable domain: DGGITQSPKYLFRKEGQNVTLSCEQNLNHDAMYWYRQDPGQGLRLIYYSQIVNDFQKGDIAEGYSVSREKKESFPLTVTSAQKNPTAFYLCASQKWDSYTGELFFGEGSRLTVL.

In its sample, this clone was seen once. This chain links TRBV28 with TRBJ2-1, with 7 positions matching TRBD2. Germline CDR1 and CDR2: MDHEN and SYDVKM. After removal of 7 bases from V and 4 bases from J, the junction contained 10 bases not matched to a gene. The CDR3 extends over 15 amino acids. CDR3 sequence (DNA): TGTGCCAGCATCTTTTCTAGCGGCGCTTACAATGAGCAGTTCTTC. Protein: CASIFSSGAYNEQFF.

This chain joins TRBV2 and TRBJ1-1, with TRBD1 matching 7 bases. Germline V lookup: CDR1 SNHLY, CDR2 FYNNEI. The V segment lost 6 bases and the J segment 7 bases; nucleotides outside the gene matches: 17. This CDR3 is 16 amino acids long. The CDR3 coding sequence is TGTGCCAGCAGATCTGGTCAGGGGGGAAGTTGGGGTGAAGCTTTCTTT. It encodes CASRSGQGGSWGEAFF.

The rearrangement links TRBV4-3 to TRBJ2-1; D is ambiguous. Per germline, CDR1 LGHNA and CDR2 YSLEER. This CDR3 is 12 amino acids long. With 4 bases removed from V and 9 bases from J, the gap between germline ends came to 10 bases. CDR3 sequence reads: CASSRLSGEQFF. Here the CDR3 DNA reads TGCGCCAGCAGCCGCTTATCCGGTGAGCAGTTCTTC.

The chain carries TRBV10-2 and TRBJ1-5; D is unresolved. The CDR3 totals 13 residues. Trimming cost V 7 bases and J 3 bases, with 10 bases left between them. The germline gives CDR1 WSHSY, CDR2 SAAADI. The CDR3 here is CASTSVPNQPQHF. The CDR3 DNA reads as TGCGCCAGCACATCGGTACCCAATCAGCCCCAGCATTTT.

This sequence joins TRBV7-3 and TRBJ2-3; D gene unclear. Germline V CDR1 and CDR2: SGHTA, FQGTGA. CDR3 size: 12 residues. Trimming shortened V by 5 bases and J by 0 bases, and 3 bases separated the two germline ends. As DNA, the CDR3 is TGTGCCAGCAGCCCAAGCACAGATACGCAGTATTTT. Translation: CASSPSTDTQYF.

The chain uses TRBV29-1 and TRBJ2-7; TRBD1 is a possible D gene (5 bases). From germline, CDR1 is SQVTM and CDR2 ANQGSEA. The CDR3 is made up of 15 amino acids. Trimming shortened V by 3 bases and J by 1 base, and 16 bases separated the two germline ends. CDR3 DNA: TGCAGCGTTGAGATGGACACGGACCAATCCTACGAGCAGTACTTC. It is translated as CSVEMDTDQSYEQYF.

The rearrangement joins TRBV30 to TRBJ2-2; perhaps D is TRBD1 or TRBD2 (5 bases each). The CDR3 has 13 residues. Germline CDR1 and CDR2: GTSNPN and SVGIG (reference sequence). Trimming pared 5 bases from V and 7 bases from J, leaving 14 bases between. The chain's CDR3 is CAWSRSGGGELFF. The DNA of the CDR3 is TGTGCCTGGTCTAGGAGTGGGGGCGGGGAGCTGTTTTTT.

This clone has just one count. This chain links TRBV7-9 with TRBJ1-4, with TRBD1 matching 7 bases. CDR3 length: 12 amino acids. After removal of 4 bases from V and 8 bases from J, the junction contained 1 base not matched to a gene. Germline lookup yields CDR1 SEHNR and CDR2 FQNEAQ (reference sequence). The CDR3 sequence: CASSSQGEKLFF. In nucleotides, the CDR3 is TGTGCCAGCAGCTCACAGGGGGAAAAACTGTTTTTT.

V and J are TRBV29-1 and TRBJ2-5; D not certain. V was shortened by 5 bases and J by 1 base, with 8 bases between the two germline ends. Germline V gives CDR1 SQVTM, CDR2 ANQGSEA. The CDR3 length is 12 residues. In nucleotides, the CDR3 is TGCAGCGTTCGACAACCCCAAGAGACCCAGTACTTC. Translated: CSVRQPQETQYF.

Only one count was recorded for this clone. The CDR3 nucleotides read TGTGCCAGCAGCTTAAACGGGGACGCTCAGCCCCAGCATTTT. Translation gives CASSLNGDAQPQHF. V usage is TRBV7-3 and J usage is TRBJ1-5; D might be TRBD1 (5 bases). The CDR3 runs to 14 residues. Germline-derived CDR1 and CDR2 are SGHTA and FQGTGA. V lost 1 base to trimming and J lost 6 bases, with 10 bases between them.

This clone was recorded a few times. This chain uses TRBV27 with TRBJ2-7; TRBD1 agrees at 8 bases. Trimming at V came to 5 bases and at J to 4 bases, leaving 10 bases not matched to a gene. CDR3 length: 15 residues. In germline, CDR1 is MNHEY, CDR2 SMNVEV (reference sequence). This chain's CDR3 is CASSEPGQESYEQYF. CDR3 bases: TGTGCCAGCAGTGAACCGGGACAGGAGTCGTACGAGCAGTACTTC.

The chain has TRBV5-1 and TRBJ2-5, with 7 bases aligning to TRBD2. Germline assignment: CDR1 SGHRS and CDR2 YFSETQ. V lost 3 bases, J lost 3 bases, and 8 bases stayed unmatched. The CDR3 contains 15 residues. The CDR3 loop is CASSSSGAGEETQYF. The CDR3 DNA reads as TGCGCCAGCAGCTCAAGCGGCGCGGGAGAAGAGACCCAGTACTTC.

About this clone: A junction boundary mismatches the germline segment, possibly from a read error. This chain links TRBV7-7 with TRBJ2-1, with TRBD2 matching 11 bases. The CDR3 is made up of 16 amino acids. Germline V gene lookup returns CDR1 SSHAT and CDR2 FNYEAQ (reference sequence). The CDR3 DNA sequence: TGTGCTAGCAGCGCCCGACTAGCGGGGTGGGGTTATGAGCAGTTCTTC. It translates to CASSARLAGWGYEQFF.

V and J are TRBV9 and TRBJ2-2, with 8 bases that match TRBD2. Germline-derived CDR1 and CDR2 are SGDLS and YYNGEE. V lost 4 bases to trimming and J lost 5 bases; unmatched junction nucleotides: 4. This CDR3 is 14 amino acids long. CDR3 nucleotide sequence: TGTGCCAGCAGCCCCCGACTAGCGACCGGGGAGCTGTTTTTT. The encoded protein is CASSPRLATGELFF.

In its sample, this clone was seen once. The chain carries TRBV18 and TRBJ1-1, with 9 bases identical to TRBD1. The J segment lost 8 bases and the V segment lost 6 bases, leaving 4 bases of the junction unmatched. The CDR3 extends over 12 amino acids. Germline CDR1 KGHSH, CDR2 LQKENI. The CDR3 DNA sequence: TGTGCCAGCTCTTCCACAGGGGGCGAAGCTTTCTTT. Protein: CASSSTGGEAFF.

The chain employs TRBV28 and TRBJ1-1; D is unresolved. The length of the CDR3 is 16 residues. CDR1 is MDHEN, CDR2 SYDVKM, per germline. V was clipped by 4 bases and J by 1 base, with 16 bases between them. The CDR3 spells CASSSHPPGENTEAFF. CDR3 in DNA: TGTGCCAGCAGTTCCCACCCTCCGGGAGAGAACACTGAAGCTTTCTTT.

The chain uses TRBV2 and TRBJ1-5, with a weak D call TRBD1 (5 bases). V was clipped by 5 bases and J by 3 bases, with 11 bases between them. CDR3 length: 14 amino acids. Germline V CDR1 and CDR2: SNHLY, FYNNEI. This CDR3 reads CASSSWGTNQPQHF. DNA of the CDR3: TGTGCCAGCAGTTCATGGGGGACCAATCAGCCCCAGCATTTT. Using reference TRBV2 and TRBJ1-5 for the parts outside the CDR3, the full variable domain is EPEVTQTPSHQVTQMGQEVILRCVPISNHLYFYWYRQILGQKVEFLVSFYNNEISEKSEIFDDQFSVERPDGSNFTLKIRSTKLEDSAMYFCASSSWGTNQPQHFGDGTRLSIL.

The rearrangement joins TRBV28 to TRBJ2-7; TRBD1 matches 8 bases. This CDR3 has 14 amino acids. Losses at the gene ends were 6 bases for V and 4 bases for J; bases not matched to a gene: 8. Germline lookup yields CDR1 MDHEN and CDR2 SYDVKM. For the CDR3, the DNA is TGTGCCAGCAGCCCAAGGACAGGGCAATACGAGCAGTACTTC. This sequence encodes CASSPRTGQYEQYF.

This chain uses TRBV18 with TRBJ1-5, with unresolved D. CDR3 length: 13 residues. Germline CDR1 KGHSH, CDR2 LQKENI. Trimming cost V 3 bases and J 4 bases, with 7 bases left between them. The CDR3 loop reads CASSPDNNQPQHF. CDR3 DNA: TGTGCCAGCTCACCCGACAATAATCAGCCCCAGCATTTT.

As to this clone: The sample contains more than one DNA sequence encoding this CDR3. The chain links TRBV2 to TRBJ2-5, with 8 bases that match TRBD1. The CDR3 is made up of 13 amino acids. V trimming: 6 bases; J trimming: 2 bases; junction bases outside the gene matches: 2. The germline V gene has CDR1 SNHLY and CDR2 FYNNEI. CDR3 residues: CASRGTGQETQYF. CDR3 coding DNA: TGTGCCAGCAGGGGGACAGGACAAGAGACCCAGTACTTC.

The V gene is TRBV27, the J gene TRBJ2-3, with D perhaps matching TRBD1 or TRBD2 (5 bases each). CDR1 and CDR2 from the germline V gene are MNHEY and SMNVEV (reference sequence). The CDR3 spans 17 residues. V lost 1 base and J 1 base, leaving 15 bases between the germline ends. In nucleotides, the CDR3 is TGTGCCAGCAGTTTATTTGGGGGAGTTGTGGGCACAGATACGCAGTATTTT. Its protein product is CASSLFGGVVGTDTQYF.

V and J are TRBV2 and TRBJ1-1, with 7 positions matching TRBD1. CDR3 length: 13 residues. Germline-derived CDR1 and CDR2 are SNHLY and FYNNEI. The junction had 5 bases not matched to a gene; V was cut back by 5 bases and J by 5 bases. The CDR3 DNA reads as TGTGCCAGCAGTAGAGCGACAGGGACTGAAGCTTTCTTT. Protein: CASSRATGTEAFF.

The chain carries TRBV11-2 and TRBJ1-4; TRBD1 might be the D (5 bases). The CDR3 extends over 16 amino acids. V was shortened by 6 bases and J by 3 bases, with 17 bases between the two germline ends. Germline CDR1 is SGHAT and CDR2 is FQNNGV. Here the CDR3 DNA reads TGTGCCAGCAGACGGGGACCAATCAGCCCTAATGAAAAACTGTTTTTT. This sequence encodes CASRRGPISPNEKLFF.

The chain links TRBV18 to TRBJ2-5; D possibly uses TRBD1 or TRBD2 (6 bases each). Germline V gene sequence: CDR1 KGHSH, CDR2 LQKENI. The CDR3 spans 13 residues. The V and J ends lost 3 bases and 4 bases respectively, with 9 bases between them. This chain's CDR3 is CASSPRDTETQYF. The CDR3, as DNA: TGTGCCAGCTCACCGCGGGACACAGAGACCCAGTACTTC.

The CDR3 nucleotides are TGTGCCAGCAGCTTAGGCCAGGACGTAGAGACCCAGTACTTC. Its protein product is CASSLGQDVETQYF. The V and J genes are TRBV7-2 and TRBJ2-5; D call uncertain. V was trimmed by 1 base and J by 4 bases, leaving 10 bases between them. The germline gives CDR1 SGHTA, CDR2 FQGNSA. The CDR3 is 14 amino acids.